A selection of T cell receptor beta chains follows, all from one sample in a study of shared clonotypes between healthy human individuals. Libraries were prepared by immunoSEQ multiplex PCR; TCRdb keeps only in-frame clonotypes and omits some of them. The table shows 2 million or so clones, with less than 95% occurring only once. The sequencing sample was made of naive CD8+ T cells sorted from blood. The receptors originated from a man younger than 35 in good health. CDR3s include the opening cysteine and the closing phenylalanine or tryptophan. The D gene is left open where the match is weak. Size values are once, few and many counts, or a class for expanded clones, and some rows have none.

j_call: TRBJ2-5; clone_size: .; d_call: TRBD1; v_call: TRBV28; cdr3_nt: TGTGCCAGCAGTGACAGGGGGTACCAAGAGACCCAGTACTTC; cdr3_aa: CASSDRGYQETQYF
j_call: TRBJ2-7; clone_size: .; d_call: .; v_call: TRBV4-3; cdr3_nt: TGCGCCAGCAGCCAAGATGACAGTTCCTACGAGCAGTACTTC; cdr3_aa: CASSQDDSSYEQYF
j_call: TRBJ1-4; clone_size: .; d_call: .; v_call: TRBV12-5; cdr3_nt: TGTGCTAGTGGCGAGGACTCGACTAATGAAAAACTGTTTTTT; cdr3_aa: CASGEDSTNEKLFF
j_call: TRBJ2-7; clone_size: .; d_call: .; v_call: TRBV30; cdr3_nt: TGTGCCTGGAGTGTCGGCTACGGCGAGCAGTACTTC; cdr3_aa: CAWSVGYGEQYF
j_call: TRBJ2-3; clone_size: .; d_call: .; v_call: TRBV4-1; cdr3_nt: TGCGCCAGCAGCCAAGATTCAGATACGCAGTATTTT; cdr3_aa: CASSQDSDTQYF
j_call: TRBJ2-1; clone_size: once; d_call: TRBD2; v_call: TRBV11-2; cdr3_nt: TGTGCCAGCAGCGTCCTAGCGGGGGGCCTCTCCTACAATGAGCAGTTCTTC; cdr3_aa: CASSVLAGGLSYNEQFF
j_call: TRBJ2-3; clone_size: .; d_call: TRBD2; v_call: TRBV7-3; cdr3_nt: TGTGCCAGCAGCTTAACGCAGCGGGGGTTAGATACGCAGTATTTT; cdr3_aa: CASSLTQRGLDTQYF
j_call: TRBJ2-5; clone_size: .; d_call: .; v_call: TRBV7-9; cdr3_nt: TGTGCCAGCAGCCCCGGGGTAGCGCAAAGACAAGAGACCCAGTACTTC; cdr3_aa: CASSPGVAQRQETQYF
j_call: TRBJ2-7; clone_size: .; d_call: TRBD2; v_call: TRBV9; cdr3_nt: TGTGCCAGCAGCGGGAGCGGGAAAGGCGACTACGAGCAGTACTTC; cdr3_aa: CASSGSGKGDYEQYF
j_call: TRBJ1-1; clone_size: .; d_call: TRBD1; v_call: TRBV2; cdr3_nt: TGTGCCAGCAGTGAAAATGACAGGGGGAACACTGAAGCTTTCTTT; cdr3_aa: CASSENDRGNTEAFF
j_call: TRBJ1-3; clone_size: .; d_call: .; v_call: TRBV5-5; cdr3_nt: TGTGCCAGCAGCTTATTTAGAGATGGAAACACCATATATTTT; cdr3_aa: CASSLFRDGNTIYF
j_call: TRBJ2-7; clone_size: .; d_call: .; v_call: TRBV7-2; cdr3_nt: TGTGCCAGCAGCTTAGCGAATTACGAGCAGTACTTC; cdr3_aa: CASSLANYEQYF
j_call: TRBJ1-1; clone_size: .; d_call: .; v_call: TRBV5-1; cdr3_nt: TGCGCCAGCAGCTTGGAGGGGCCCACTGAAGCTTTCTTT; cdr3_aa: CASSLEGPTEAFF
j_call: TRBJ2-7; clone_size: .; d_call: .; v_call: TRBV7-9; cdr3_nt: TGTGCCAGCAGCTCTACAGACTCCTACGAGCAGTACTTC; cdr3_aa: CASSSTDSYEQYF
j_call: TRBJ1-5; clone_size: .; d_call: .; v_call: TRBV19; cdr3_nt: TGTGCCACCTCCGTTATTTGGGGGAATTTGGAGCCCCAGCATTTT; cdr3_aa: CATSVIWGNLEPQHF
j_call: TRBJ1-2; clone_size: .; d_call: .; v_call: TRBV7-9; cdr3_nt: TGTGCCAGCAGCTTAGAGTTATCGACAGCATATGGCTACACCTTC; cdr3_aa: CASSLELSTAYGYTF
j_call: TRBJ1-4; clone_size: .; d_call: .; v_call: TRBV4-1; cdr3_nt: TGCGCCAGCAGCCAAGAAATCGAAGAAAAACTGTTTTTT; cdr3_aa: CASSQEIEEKLFF
j_call: TRBJ2-2; clone_size: .; d_call: .; v_call: TRBV13; cdr3_nt: TGTGCCAGCAGCTTAGCAGGTTGGGGAGGCACCGGGGAGCTGTTTTTT; cdr3_aa: CASSLAGWGGTGELFF
j_call: TRBJ2-7; clone_size: .; d_call: .; v_call: TRBV4-1; cdr3_nt: TGCGCCAGCAGCCAAGGCGGTAGTCTGACCTACGAGCAGTACTTC; cdr3_aa: CASSQGGSLTYEQYF
j_call: TRBJ2-5; clone_size: .; d_call: .; v_call: TRBV11-2; cdr3_nt: TGTGCCAGCAGCTCCCCCGGCGGGATGGGAGAGACCCAGTACTTC; cdr3_aa: CASSSPGGMGETQYF
j_call: TRBJ2-7; clone_size: .; d_call: .; v_call: TRBV27; cdr3_nt: TGTGCCAGCAGTCCCCGGGAGCTTTCAGTATACGAGCAGTACTTC; cdr3_aa: CASSPRELSVYEQYF
j_call: TRBJ1-2; clone_size: .; d_call: TRBD1; v_call: TRBV11-2; cdr3_nt: TGTGCCAGCAGCTTAGGCGGCTGGCAGGGGGCGCCTGGCTACACCTTC; cdr3_aa: CASSLGGWQGAPGYTF
j_call: TRBJ2-3; clone_size: .; d_call: .; v_call: TRBV19; cdr3_nt: TGTGCCAGTAGTATGGAGGACGCTTCAGATACGCAGTATTTT; cdr3_aa: CASSMEDASDTQYF
j_call: TRBJ2-7; clone_size: .; d_call: .; v_call: TRBV7-6; cdr3_nt: TGTGCCAGCAGCTTAGGGCCAGACTACGAGCAGTACTTC; cdr3_aa: CASSLGPDYEQYF
j_call: TRBJ2-7; clone_size: .; d_call: .; v_call: TRBV27; cdr3_nt: TGTGCCAGCACCGCCCAAGTTTCTAGCTCCTACGAGCAGTACTTC; cdr3_aa: CASTAQVSSSYEQYF
j_call: TRBJ2-5; clone_size: .; d_call: TRBD1; v_call: TRBV10-1; cdr3_nt: TGCGCCAGCAGTGTAGAGAGGAACAGGGGCCTGGAGACCCAGTACTTC; cdr3_aa: CASSVERNRGLETQYF